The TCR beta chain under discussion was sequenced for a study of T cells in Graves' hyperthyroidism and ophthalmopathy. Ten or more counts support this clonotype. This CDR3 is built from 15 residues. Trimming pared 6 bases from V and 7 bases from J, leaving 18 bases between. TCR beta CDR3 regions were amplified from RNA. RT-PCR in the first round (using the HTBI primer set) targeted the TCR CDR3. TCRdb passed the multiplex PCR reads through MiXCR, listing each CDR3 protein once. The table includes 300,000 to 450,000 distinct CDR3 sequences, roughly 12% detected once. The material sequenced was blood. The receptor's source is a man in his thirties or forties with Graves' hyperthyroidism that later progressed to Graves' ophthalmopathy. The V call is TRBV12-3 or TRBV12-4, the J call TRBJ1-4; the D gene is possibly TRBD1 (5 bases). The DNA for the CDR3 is TGTGCCAGCAGGCCCAGCGGGGGTGGGATTGAAAAACTGTTTTTT. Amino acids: CASRPSGGGIEKLFF.